This TCR beta chain was identified during a study of T-cell memory formation after mild COVID-19. Germline CDR1 reads SNHLY; CDR2 reads FYNNEI. This CDR3 is built from 14 residues. The V gene lost 6 bases and the J gene lost 1 base, with 12 bases spanning the gap. Researchers used 5'RACE with constant-segment primers to make TCR alpha and TCR beta cDNA libraries that carry sample barcodes and UMIs. TCRdb re-called the 5' RACE reads with MiXCR, one entry per CDR3 protein. Here the sample spans roughly 600,000 distinct CDR3 sequences, about a sixth being singletons. This clonotype was detected ten times or more.

This sequence joins TRBV2 and TRBJ1-1; D is uncertain. Sequencing input: PBMCs or a T cell subset sorted from them (not recorded which). This clonotype was sampled from an adult woman who had mild COVID-19 (a few samples of this study predate the infection). Cell type and time point are not known. DNA for the CDR3: TGTGCCAGCAGCGTAAAGGGCGGGAACACTGAAGCTTTCTTT. Amino acids: CASSVKGGNTEAFF.